This T cell receptor (beta chain) derives from a study of OX40 agonist ivuxolimab in advanced cancers. As for the study more broadly: The costimulatory receptor OX40 (CD134) was targeted by ivuxolimab, a fully human IgG2 agonistic monoclonal antibody. Intravenous ivuxolimab was administered to patients every 2 weeks at six dose levels: 0.01, 0.1, 0.3, 1.5, 3 and 10 mg/kg. Of the 50 to 55 dose-escalation patients, hepatocellular carcinoma was present in 19, melanoma in around 15, renal cell carcinoma in 9 and head and neck cancer in 9. In the dose-escalation cohort, 82.7% of patients were male, and the mean age was approximately 60 years with a range of roughly 23 to 79. Prior anti-PD-1, anti-PD-L1 or anti-CTLA-4 therapy was permitted, and approximately 40% of dose-escalation patients had received checkpoint inhibitors. Partial responses occurred in three dose-escalation patients, of whom one had hepatocellular carcinoma and two had cutaneous melanoma. The purpose of peripheral TCRbeta sequencing was to test whether ivuxolimab changed TCR sequence diversity and led to clonal T-cell expansion. The paper describes the monotherapy dose-escalation part (N of about 50 patients) of the phase I trial of ivuxolimab.

After removal of 0 bases from V and 7 bases from J, the junction retains 8 bases not matched to a gene. The germline V gene encodes CDR1 LGHNA and CDR2 YNFKEQ. The CDR3 runs 16 residues from the cysteine to the phenylalanine. The sequence is cut down to CDR3 DNA, 48 bases in frame from base 1. The trial excluded patients who had a history of autoimmune disease or who were on systemic immunosuppression. In every dose cohort, peripheral blood was drawn for TCR sequencing at baseline, cycle 4 day 1, and cycle 7 day 1. The samples were taken from a phase I, first-in-human, multicenter, open-label dose-escalation trial of ivuxolimab. Adults with locally advanced or metastatic head and neck squamous cell, hepatocellular, melanoma or renal cell carcinoma were enrolled in the trial. Before TCR sequencing, CD4+ and CD8+ T cells were separately sorted from peripheral blood. What the work shows at the level of the full study, not this receptor alone: After ivuxolimab, more expanded clones were found on average in CD8+ T cells than in CD4+ T cells. In the 0.1-3.0 mg/kg groups, partial responders had among the lowest normalized peripheral clonal expansion, particularly in CD8+ T cells. Antigen specificity was not determined for the clonally expanded peripheral T cells. At doses from 0.1 to 3.0 mg/kg, clonal expansion was seen in both CD4+ and CD8+ blood T cells between baseline and week 6. Low levels of normalized T-cell clonal expansion were also seen in some patients who did not respond.

Remarks on this clone: Its antigen remains undetermined. Qualities for individual bases were not recorded, and no much larger clone is one base off.

Genomic DNA was isolated from the sorted cells so that the TCRbeta CDR3 region could be sequenced. The immunoSEQ Assay was used for sequencing of TCRbeta CDR3 regions. Drawn from immuneACCESS, this table holds only the in-frame rearrangements with V and J called that TCRdb kept. Clones are partly lost; checked studies trace under half to an unresolved V gene and leave the rest unexplained. In all, the sample holds roughly 60,000 clones, and approximately 81% of those were seen once. The ten top clones hold approximately 2.9% of the sample. Recombination linked TRBV4-2 to TRBJ1-2; 10 of the junction bases match TRBD1. The specimen was CD4+ or CD8+ T cells sorted from blood, collected in a trial of the OX40 agonist ivuxolimab. The sequence was collected from an adult with an advanced solid tumor such as melanoma, head and neck, liver or kidney cancer. CDR3 protein: CASSQEVKDRGFGYTF. The DNA sequence follows: TGTGCCAGCAGCCAAGAAGTCAAGGACAGGGGGTTTGGCTACACCTTC.